This TCR beta chain was sequenced in a study of blood T cell repertoires in COVID-19 (dated by TCRdb to the early 2020s). For context, the study as a whole: The collaborator samples originated in the United States, Italy and Spain and spanned the acute and convalescent phases of COVID-19. Subjects who had been exposed to COVID-19, were actively infected with it, or had recovered from it provided the deeply sampled blood TCRbeta repertoires that made up the dataset. The samples were drawn from the first 160 participants of the ongoing ImmuneRACE study and from roughly 1,300 subjects provided by 6 global collaborators. The prospective study material was composed of cDNA or gDNA derived from T cells, B-cell-depleted T cells, or PBMCs. The repertoires were released in a freely available public database intended as a resource for research on the immune response to SARS-CoV-2. Sample metadata almost always included a de-identified subject ID, COVID-19 status, age in years and sex. Where available, HLA class I and class II types were obtained from metadata supplied by the sample provider rather than from assay-based typing. Study-wide findings and limitations: How much clinical and demographic metadata was included differed by source and by participant, and the metadata was provided uncurated.

Participants in the prospective study were enrolled through a virtual design, were aged roughly 18 to 100 years, and lived in about two dozen United States geographic areas. In the prospective study, cohorts were assigned on the basis of participant-reported clinical history obtained from a screening survey and a study questionnaire. ImmuneRACE Cohort 3 recovered participants were defined by two consecutive negative NP/OP PCR tests, healthcare professional clearance, or symptom resolution. In the prospective study, whole blood, serum and a nasopharyngeal or oropharyngeal swab were collected from each participant by mobile phlebotomists. Over a roughly 2-month period, participants in the prospective study had the option of providing additional blood draws and questionnaires. Prospective study blood samples were shipped either frozen or at room temperature before DNA extraction. TCRbeta CDR3 regions were amplified from genomic DNA by means of the immunoSEQ Assay, a bias-controlled multiplex PCR. As for the authors' bioinformatics: Within the assay, amplification of reference gene primers was used to estimate how many nucleated cells each sample contained. Sequence reads were collapsed and filtered to measure the absolute abundance of every unique TCRbeta CDR3 rearrangement. For each sample, productive Simpson clonality was calculated as the square root of Simpson's diversity index across productive rearrangements. TCRdb provides this immuneACCESS table in a form limited to in-frame rearrangements. Some clones are lacking; in checked studies, under half of them reflect an unresolved V gene, and why the rest are absent is not known. V, J and clone size are those of that table, while D and trimming were read from the DNA. A total of approximately 280,000 clones appear in this sample, nearly 90% of them only once. The ten largest clones take up approximately 1.8% of the sample.

Comment on this clone: No antigen is known for it. No much larger clone exists at a distance of one base, and base qualities are not known.

Via the germline V gene (reference sequence), CDR1 is GTSNPN and CDR2 SVGIG. The CDR3 numbers 14 residues from cysteine through phenylalanine. The DNA shown is the 42-base CDR3, in frame from base 1. Trimming at the junction amounts to 0 bases on V and 7 bases on J, and the germline ends lie 13 bases apart. The rearrangement joined TRBV30 to TRBJ1-5, and the D gene may be TRBD1, 6 bases matching. This clonotype originated in an older woman who had recovered from COVID-19. What was sequenced was PBMCs or T cells enriched from blood (not recorded which). The DNA sequence follows: TGTGCCTGGAGTGTACAGGGTGGGGAGCAGCCCCAGCATTTT. The translation is CAWSVQGGEQPQHF. Reference TRBV30 and TRBJ1-5 proteins supply the regions before and after the CDR3; the full variable domain is: SQTIHQWPATLVQPVGSPLSLECTVEGTSNPNLYWYRQAAGRGLQLLFYSVGIGQISSEVPQNLSASRPQDRQFILSSKKLLLSDSGFYLCAWSVQGGEQPQHFGDGTRLSIL.